The 11 T cell receptor beta chains given below trace back to one sample, sequenced in a study of T cells expressing NK-cell markers. TCRdb reanalyzed the 5' RACE reads, giving one entry per CDR3 protein sequence and no DNA. Recorded for this sample: almost 450,000 distinct CDR3 sequences. The sequenced material came from blood T cells: a sorted CD56 or NKG2C T cell subset, CD4+ or CD8+ T cells, or bulk PBMC T cells (not recorded which). The origin of the receptors is a woman aged 18-69 years in good health.

V and J are TRBV20-1 and TRBJ1-1; TCRdb designates TRBD1, a call that cannot be tested without DNA. The CDR3 consists of 13 residues. Germline V lookup: CDR1 DFQATT, CDR2 SNEGSKA (reference sequence). The CDR3 reads CSANPTGRTEAFF.

The chain combines TRBV5-1 with TRBJ2-3. CDR3 length: 15 residues. Germline CDR1 and CDR2: SGHRS and YFSETQ. The CDR3 sequence is CASSLAGKRTDTQYF.

The J gene is TRBJ1-1, the V gene TRBV7-9; TCRdb's D gene call, TRBD1, goes unchecked for lack of DNA. Germline CDR1 is SEHNR and CDR2 is FQNEAQ (reference sequence). The CDR3 length is 12 residues. CDR3 residues: CASSTGDLGAFF.

The chain joins TRBV14 to TRBJ2-3; TCRdb names TRBD2, which stays unverified in the absence of DNA. Germline-derived CDR1 and CDR2 are SGHDN and FVKESK. The CDR3 totals 16 residues. The CDR3 loop is CASSQRPGTSADTQYF.

This CDR3 reads CRLGLAETDTQYF. The chain uses TRBV20-1 and TRBJ2-3; TCRdb's D call of TRBD2 is untestable without DNA. CDR1 and CDR2 (germline): DFQATT, SNEGSKA (reference sequence). The CDR3 length is 13 residues.

This chain links TRBV11-2 with TRBJ2-5; TCRdb picks TRBD1, but there is no DNA to check that call. The CDR3 contains 17 residues. Germline CDR1 is SGHAT and CDR2 is FQNNGV. The CDR3 loop reads CASSQNPTGWGQETQYF.

The gene calls are TRBV7-9 and TRBJ2-1; TCRdb calls TRBD2, which cannot be checked without DNA. The CDR3 contains 16 residues. The germline gives CDR1 SEHNR, CDR2 FQNEAQ (reference sequence). CDR3 sequence: CASSLAFTGLYNEQFF.

CDR3 residues: CASSSNVGTPFNEQFF. The chain links TRBV7-9 to TRBJ2-1. The CDR3 runs 16 residues. Germline V gives CDR1 SEHNR, CDR2 FQNEAQ (reference sequence).

This chain connects TRBV5-1 to TRBJ2-1; TCRdb reports TRBD2, a call that lacks DNA to check it against. This CDR3 spans 18 amino acids. Germline-derived CDR1 and CDR2 are SGHRS and YFSETQ. This CDR3 reads CASSLVGTSGGTLNEQFF.

CDR3 protein: CASSQDQVGPYNEQFF. This chain links TRBV4-3 with TRBJ2-1; TCRdb selects TRBD1, and the lack of DNA leaves this call unchecked. CDR3 size: 16 residues. In germline, CDR1 is LGHNA, CDR2 YSLEER.

The J gene is TRBJ2-5, the V gene TRBV3-1; TCRdb picks TRBD1, but there is no DNA to check that call. This CDR3 is built from 16 residues. The germline CDR1 and CDR2 sequences are LGHDT and YNNKEL (reference sequence). CDR3 sequence: CASSQEFGGAWETQYF.